The 20 T cell receptor beta chains given below trace back to one sample, sequenced in a study of T cells in Graves' hyperthyroidism and ophthalmopathy. Amplification targeted TCR beta CDR3 regions from RNA transcripts. Primed by the HTBI set, a first-round RT-PCR was run on the TCR CDR3. TCRdb recomputed calls from the multiplex PCR reads with MiXCR, one row per CDR3 protein. Here the sample spans approximately 690,000 distinct CDR3 sequences, roughly 15% being singletons. Specimen: blood. The receptors here all came from a woman aged 45-65 years with Graves' ophthalmopathy.

This chain links TRBV5-6 with TRBJ2-1; possible D gene TRBD2, 6 bases. Trimming cost V 0 bases and J 0 bases, with 10 bases left between them. This CDR3 has 16 residues. Per germline, CDR1 SGHDT and CDR2 YYEEEE. This CDR3 reads CASSLAGTFSYNEQFF. In DNA form, the CDR3 reads TGTGCCAGCAGCTTGGCCGGGACTTTCTCCTACAATGAGCAGTTCTTC.

With regard to this clonotype: Its ends do not fully match the called genes, so a read error is possible. In DNA form, the CDR3 reads TGTACCAGCAGCCTTAGACAAGTTTTCGACCCCGGGGAGCTGTTTTTT. This encodes CTSSLRQVFDPGELFF. The J gene is TRBJ2-2, the V gene TRBV7-9; D unresolved. Germline V gene sequence: CDR1 SEHNR, CDR2 FQNEAQ (reference sequence). The CDR3 is made up of 16 amino acids.

This clonotype was picked up many times. The V gene is TRBV7-3, the J gene TRBJ2-2; possibly TRBD1 for D (6 bases). The germline V gene has CDR1 SGHTA and CDR2 FQGTGA. The CDR3 length is 15 residues. V was trimmed by 5 bases and J by 5 bases, leaving 15 bases between them. The CDR3: CASSPKGQITGELFF. The CDR3 DNA sequence: TGTGCCAGCAGCCCAAAAGGACAGATTACCGGGGAGCTGTTTTTT.

Details on this clonotype: Possible read error: a much larger clone is one base away. The gene calls are TRBV20-1 and TRBJ2-5, with D perhaps being TRBD1 or TRBD2 (6 bases each). The CDR3 extends over 12 amino acids. The germline V gene has CDR1 DFQATT and CDR2 SNEGSKA (reference sequence). The V gene lost 4 bases and the J gene lost 6 bases, with 12 bases spanning the gap. The CDR3 bases are TGCAGTGCTAAGAGGGGGGCAAAGACCCAGTACTTC. Its protein product is CSAKRGAKTQYF.

This clonotype was seen repeatedly, ten times or more. The chain employs TRBV20-1 and TRBJ2-5, with a tentative D call TRBD2 (6 bases). Germline V gene data show CDR1 as DFQATT and CDR2 as SNEGSKA (reference sequence). The length of the CDR3 is 16 residues. Trimming took off 4 bases at V and 6 bases at J, with 24 bases between the two ends. CDR3 nucleotides: TGCAGTGCTATGCAGCTACCCCGGGATCGCGGGAAGACCCAGTACTTC. Translation: CSAMQLPRDRGKTQYF.

This clonotype has ten or more counts. The chain recombines TRBV12-3 or TRBV12-4 with TRBJ1-2, with TRBD1 matching 7 bases. CDR3 length: 15 residues. V shed 6 bases, J shed 4 bases, and the junction held 11 bases outside the gene matches. In DNA, the CDR3 is TGTGCCAGCAGAGCTGGGACAGCGGACGGCTATGGCTACACCTTC. Translated, it gives CASRAGTADGYGYTF.

In regard to this clonotype: This sequence may be a read error, since a much larger clone differs from it by one base. The gene calls are TRBV19 and TRBJ1-2; 8 bases fit TRBD1. With 1 base clipped from V and 4 bases from J, the junction kept 5 bases outside the gene matches. Germline CDR1 is LNHDA and CDR2 is SQIVND (reference sequence). This CDR3 contains 15 residues. CDR3 bases: TGTGCCAGTAGTATAGGTCCAGGGGGCATCTATGGCTACACCTTC. It specifies CASSIGPGGIYGYTF.

This clonotype turned up a few times. The CDR3 here is CATSDPRRNLGYTF. CDR3 nucleotide sequence: TGTGCCACCAGTGACCCCCGAAGGAATTTAGGCTACACCTTC. The chain combines TRBV24-1 with TRBJ1-2; D gene uncertain. The CDR3 runs 14 residues. Deletions cut 4 bases from V and 8 bases from J, with 16 bases between. Germline-derived CDR1 and CDR2 are KGHDR and SFDVKD.

Turning to this clonotype: One base away lies a much larger clone, so this may be a sequencing read error. The chain employs TRBV20-1 and TRBJ2-1; 8 nucleotides align to TRBD2. The CDR3 extends over 16 amino acids. Germline-derived CDR1 and CDR2 are DFQATT and SNEGSKA (reference sequence). The trim removed 6 bases at V and 6 bases at J, leaving 16 bases unmatched. In DNA, the CDR3 is TGCAGTGCCCCAGGTAGCGGGACTCCTGCCTGCAATGAGCAGTTCTTC. Protein product: CSAPGSGTPACNEQFF.

This clonotype was counted many times. The V gene is TRBV19, the J gene TRBJ1-5; no definite D call. Germline CDR1 and CDR2: LNHDA and SQIVND (reference sequence). Trimming removed 7 bases at V and 2 bases at J, with 18 bases between. The CDR3 totals 16 residues. CDR3 nucleotides: TGTGCCAGTACCCCGGGGTGGGGTTTGGGCAATCAGCCCCAGCATTTT. Protein sequence: CASTPGWGLGNQPQHF.

This clonotype was observed many times. This chain uses TRBV7-9 with TRBJ2-5; 7 nucleotides line up with TRBD2. The germline V gene encodes CDR1 SEHNR and CDR2 FQNEAQ (reference sequence). The V and J ends lost 5 bases and 5 bases, in that order; junction bases with no gene match: 8. This CDR3 is built from 14 residues. The CDR3 spells CASSPPGRGETQYF. For the CDR3, the DNA is TGTGCCAGCAGCCCCCCGGGGAGGGGTGAGACCCAGTACTTC.

The V gene is TRBV20-1, the J gene TRBJ2-5, with D perhaps matching TRBD1 (5 bases). V dropped 3 bases and J dropped 0 bases, with 8 bases sitting between them. Germline CDR1 DFQATT, CDR2 SNEGSKA (reference sequence). This CDR3 region has 13 residues. The CDR3 DNA sequence: TGCAGTGCTAGGAACAGGTACCAAGAGACCCAGTACTTC. This translates into CSARNRYQETQYF.

At least ten counts were recorded for this clonotype. This sequence joins TRBV2 and TRBJ1-5; TRBD1 aligns across 7 bases. V was clipped by 6 bases and J by 4 bases; unmatched bases: 9. The germline CDR1 and CDR2 sequences are SNHLY and FYNNEI. The CDR3 is 15 residues long. The CDR3 is CASRATGAGNQPQHF. CDR3 nucleotide sequence: TGTGCCAGCAGGGCCACAGGGGCCGGGAATCAGCCCCAGCATTTT.

Ten or more counts support this clonotype. The chain couples TRBV7-2 to TRBJ2-7; 8 bases align to TRBD1. The V and J ends lost 5 bases and 7 bases, in that order; junction bases with no gene match: 7. The CDR3 contains 13 residues. Looked up from germline, CDR1 is SGHTA and CDR2 is FQGNSA. The CDR3 nucleotides read TGTGCCAGCAGCCTTGACAGGGGAGGTGAGCAGTACTTC. This sequence encodes CASSLDRGGEQYF.

This rearrangement joins TRBV3-1 to TRBJ2-5; 7 bases are a match to TRBD1. CDR3 length equals 16 residues. Germline loops: CDR1 LGHDT, CDR2 YNNKEL (reference sequence). The junction had 8 bases not matched to a gene; V was cut back by 2 bases and J by 2 bases. CDR3 sequence reads: CASSQTGVMGQETQYF. CDR3 sequence (DNA): TGTGCCAGCAGCCAAACAGGGGTGATGGGACAAGAGACCCAGTACTTC.

The CDR3 spells CASSQLTGTASGEQYF. The CDR3 DNA reads as TGTGCCAGCAGCCAACTGACCGGGACCGCCTCGGGAGAGCAGTACTTC. This chain connects TRBV4-2 to TRBJ2-7; D might be TRBD1 or TRBD2, each matching 5 bases. V was trimmed by 2 bases and J by 7 bases, leaving 21 bases between them. CDR3 length: 16 amino acids. Germline V gene sequence: CDR1 LGHNA, CDR2 YNFKEQ.

This clonotype was counted at least ten times. This sequence joins TRBV5-1 and TRBJ1-1; 9 bases are shared with TRBD1. The CDR3 sequence is 12 residues long. Germline V CDR1 and CDR2: SGHRS, YFSETQ. The J segment lost 3 bases and the V segment lost 7 bases, leaving 1 base of the junction unmatched. The CDR3 protein is CASRTGDTEAFF. CDR3 coding DNA: TGCGCCAGCCGGACAGGGGACACTGAAGCTTTCTTT.

The chain links TRBV9 to TRBJ2-3; 15 bases line up with TRBD2. Unmatched junction bases numbered 7, after V lost 3 bases and J lost 2 bases. CDR3 size: 18 residues. In germline, CDR1 is SGDLS, CDR2 YYNGEE. The CDR3 loop is CASSGSGTSGRTTDTQYF. The CDR3 nucleotides are TGTGCCAGCAGCGGATCCGGGACTAGCGGGAGGACCACAGATACGCAGTATTTT.

This clonotype has at least ten counts. The chain is built from TRBV28 and TRBJ1-2; D is ambiguous. Trimming took 2 bases from V and 3 from J, leaving 7 bases between them. Germline V CDR1 and CDR2: MDHEN, SYDVKM. There are 13 residues in the CDR3. DNA of the CDR3: TGTGCCAGCAGTTTAATTTCTCACTATGGCTACACCTTC. This encodes CASSLISHYGYTF.

This clonotype has more than one count but fewer than ten. The V gene is TRBV28, the J gene TRBJ2-3; 7 bases match TRBD1. The germline V gene has CDR1 MDHEN and CDR2 SYDVKM. J lost 0 bases, V lost 5 bases, and 8 bases had no gene match. CDR3 length: 16 residues. The CDR3 DNA follows: TGTGCCAGCAGTCCGCCGGGACAGCTTAGCACAGATACGCAGTATTTT. Translating gives CASSPPGQLSTDTQYF. The whole variable domain, remainder taken from reference TRBV28 and TRBJ2-3, is DVKVTQSSRYLVKRTGEKVFLECVQDMDHENMFWYRQDPGLGLRLIYFSYDVKMKEKGDIPEGYSVSREKKERFSLILESASTNQTSMYLCASSPPGQLSTDTQYFGPGTRLTVL.